Many counts were recorded for the clone carrying this TCR beta chain. No antigen is known for it. J gave up 7 bases and V 3 bases, and 14 bases lay outside the gene matches. The length of the CDR3 is 17 residues. TCRdb re-derived calls from the reads in MiXCR, one entry per CDR3 protein. The sample has 800,000 to 950,000 distinct CDR3 sequences, about 30% seen once. The data belong to a study of T cell repertoires in cytomegalovirus infection. V usage is TRBV12-3 or TRBV12-4 and J usage is TRBJ1-4; 7 bases line up with TRBD1. Sequencing was performed on cultured CD8+ T cells from PBMCs, taken from culture after CMV antigen stimulation. This sequence was found in a human donor in good health (CMV status not recorded). Some clones in this sample may be carry-over from other donors' samples. CDR3 region: CASSFHFQGEQVEKLFF. In DNA form, the CDR3 reads TGTGCCAGCAGTTTTCACTTTCAGGGGGAGCAAGTTGAAAAACTGTTTTTT.